The clone carrying this TCR beta chain was seen more than once but under ten times. The antigen is undetermined. The CDR3 contains 15 residues. CDR1 is SGHDT and CDR2 is YYEEEE in the germline V gene. Germline trimming cut 6 bases from V and 9 bases from J; bases unmatched to any gene: 12. This entry belongs to a study of blood T cells in healthy people across ages. Findings of the study overall: Higher diversity and more naive CD4+ cells were features of long-lived donors, compared to aged donors.

For the second PCR, which ran for roughly 6 to 12 cycles, a sample-barcoded 5' primer and a J-beta primer mix were used. TCRdb passed the 5' RACE reads through MiXCR, listing each CDR3 protein once. The sample records roughly 900,000 distinct CDR3 sequences, around 28% being singletons. The sample comprised blood. The origin of this receptor is an elderly woman in good health. The rearrangement links TRBV5-6 to TRBJ2-1, with 10 bases matching TRBD1. CDR3 amino acids: CASIPPGQGSGEQFF. Here the CDR3 DNA reads TGTGCCAGCATCCCTCCGGGACAGGGGTCTGGTGAGCAGTTCTTC.